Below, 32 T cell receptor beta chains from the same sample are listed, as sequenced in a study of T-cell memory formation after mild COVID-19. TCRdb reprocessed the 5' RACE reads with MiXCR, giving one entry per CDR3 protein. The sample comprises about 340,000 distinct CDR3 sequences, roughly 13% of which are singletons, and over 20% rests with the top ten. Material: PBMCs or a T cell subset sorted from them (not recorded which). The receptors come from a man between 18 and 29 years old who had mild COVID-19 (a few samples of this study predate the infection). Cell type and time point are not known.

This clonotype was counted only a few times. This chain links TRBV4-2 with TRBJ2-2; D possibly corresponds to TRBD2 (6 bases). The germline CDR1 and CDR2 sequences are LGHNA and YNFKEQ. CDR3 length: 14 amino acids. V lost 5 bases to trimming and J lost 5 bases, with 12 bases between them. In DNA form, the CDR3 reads TGTGCCAGCAGCTTTTGGCGGGAAACCGGGGAGCTGTTTTTT. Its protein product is CASSFWRETGELFF.

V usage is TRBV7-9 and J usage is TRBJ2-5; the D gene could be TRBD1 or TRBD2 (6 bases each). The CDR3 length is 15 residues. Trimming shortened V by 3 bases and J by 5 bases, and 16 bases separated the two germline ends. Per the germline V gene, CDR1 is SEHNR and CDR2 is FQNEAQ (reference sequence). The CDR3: CASSFLGGLGETQYF. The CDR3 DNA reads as TGTGCCAGCAGCTTTCTCGGGGGCCTCGGGGAGACCCAGTACTTC.

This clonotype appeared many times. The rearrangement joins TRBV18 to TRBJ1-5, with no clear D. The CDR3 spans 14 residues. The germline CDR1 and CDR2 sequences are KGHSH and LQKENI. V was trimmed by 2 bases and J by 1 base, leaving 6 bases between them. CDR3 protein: CASSPSSSNQPQHF. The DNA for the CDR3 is TGTGCCAGCTCACCAAGTTCCAGCAATCAGCCCCAGCATTTT.

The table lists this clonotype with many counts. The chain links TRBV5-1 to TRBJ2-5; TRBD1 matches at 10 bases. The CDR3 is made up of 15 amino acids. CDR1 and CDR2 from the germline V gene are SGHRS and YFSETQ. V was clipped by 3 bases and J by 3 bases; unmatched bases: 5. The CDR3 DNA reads TGCGCCAGCAGCTCGCTGGGGACAGGGGAAGAGACCCAGTACTTC. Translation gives CASSSLGTGEETQYF.

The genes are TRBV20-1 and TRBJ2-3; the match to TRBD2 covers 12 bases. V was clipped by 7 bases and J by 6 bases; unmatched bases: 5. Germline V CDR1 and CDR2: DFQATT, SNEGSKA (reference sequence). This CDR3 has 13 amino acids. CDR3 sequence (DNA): TGCAGTGAACTGGGACTAGCGGGCGATACGCAGTATTTT. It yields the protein CSELGLAGDTQYF.

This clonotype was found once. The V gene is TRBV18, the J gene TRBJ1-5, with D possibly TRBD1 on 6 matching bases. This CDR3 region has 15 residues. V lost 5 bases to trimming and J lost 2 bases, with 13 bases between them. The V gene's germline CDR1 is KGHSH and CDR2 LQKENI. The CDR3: CASSTGTEGNQPQHF. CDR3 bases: TGTGCCAGCTCAACAGGGACGGAGGGCAATCAGCCCCAGCATTTT.

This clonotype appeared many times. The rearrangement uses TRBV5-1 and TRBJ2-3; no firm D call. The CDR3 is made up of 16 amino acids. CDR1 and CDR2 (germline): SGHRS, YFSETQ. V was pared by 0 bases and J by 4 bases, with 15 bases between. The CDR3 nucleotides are TGCGCCAGCAGCTTGGGAAGGTCCAGGTCCGCAGATACGCAGTATTTT. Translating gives CASSLGRSRSADTQYF. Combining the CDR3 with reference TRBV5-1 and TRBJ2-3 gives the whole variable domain KAGVTQTPRYLIKTRGQQVTLSCSPISGHRSVSWYQQTPGQGLQFLFEYFSETQRNKGNFPGRFSGRQFSNSRSEMNVSTLELGDSALYLCASSLGRSRSADTQYFGPGTRLTVL.

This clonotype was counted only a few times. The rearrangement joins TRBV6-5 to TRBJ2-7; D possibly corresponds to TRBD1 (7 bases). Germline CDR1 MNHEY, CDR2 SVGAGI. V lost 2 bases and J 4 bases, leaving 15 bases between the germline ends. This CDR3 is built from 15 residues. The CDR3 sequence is CASSYGGGARYEQYF. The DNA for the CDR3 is TGTGCCAGCAGTTACGGAGGGGGCGCCAGGTACGAGCAGTACTTC.

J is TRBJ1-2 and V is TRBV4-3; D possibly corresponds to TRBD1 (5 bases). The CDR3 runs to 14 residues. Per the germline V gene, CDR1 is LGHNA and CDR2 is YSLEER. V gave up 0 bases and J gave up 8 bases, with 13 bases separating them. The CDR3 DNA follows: TGCGCCAGCAGCCAAGATCCAGGGTCTGGCGGCTACACCTTC. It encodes CASSQDPGSGGYTF.

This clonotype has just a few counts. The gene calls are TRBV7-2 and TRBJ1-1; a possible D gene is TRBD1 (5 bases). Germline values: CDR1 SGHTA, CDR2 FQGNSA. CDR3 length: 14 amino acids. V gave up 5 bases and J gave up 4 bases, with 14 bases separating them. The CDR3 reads CASSTGTWGTEAFF. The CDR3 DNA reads TGTGCCAGCAGCACCGGGACCTGGGGCACTGAAGCTTTCTTT.

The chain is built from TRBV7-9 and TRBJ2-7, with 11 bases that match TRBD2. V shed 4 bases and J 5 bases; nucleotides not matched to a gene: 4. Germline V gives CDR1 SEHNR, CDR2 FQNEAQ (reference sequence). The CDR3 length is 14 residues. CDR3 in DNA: TGTGCCAGCAGCTCCTCTAGCGGGGGGAACGAGCAGTACTTC. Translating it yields CASSSSSGGNEQYF. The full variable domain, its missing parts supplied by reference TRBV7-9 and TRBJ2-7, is DTGVSQNPRHKITKRGQNVTFRCDPISEHNRLYWYRQTLGQGPEFLTYFQNEAQLEKSRLLSDRFSAERPKGSFSTLEIQRTEQGDSAMYLCASSSSSGGNEQYFGPGTRLTVT.

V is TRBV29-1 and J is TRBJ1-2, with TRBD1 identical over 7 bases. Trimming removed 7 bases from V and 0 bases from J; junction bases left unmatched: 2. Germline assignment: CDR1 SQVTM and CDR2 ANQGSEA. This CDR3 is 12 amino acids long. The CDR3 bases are TGCAGCGGTACAGGGGCTAACTATGGCTACACCTTC. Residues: CSGTGANYGYTF.

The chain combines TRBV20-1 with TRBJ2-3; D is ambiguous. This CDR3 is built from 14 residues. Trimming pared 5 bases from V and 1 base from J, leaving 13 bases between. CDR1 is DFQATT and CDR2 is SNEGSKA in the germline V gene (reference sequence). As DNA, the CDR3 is TGCAGTGCTCCACCGGGTGTGGGCACAGATACGCAGTATTTT. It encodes CSAPPGVGTDTQYF.

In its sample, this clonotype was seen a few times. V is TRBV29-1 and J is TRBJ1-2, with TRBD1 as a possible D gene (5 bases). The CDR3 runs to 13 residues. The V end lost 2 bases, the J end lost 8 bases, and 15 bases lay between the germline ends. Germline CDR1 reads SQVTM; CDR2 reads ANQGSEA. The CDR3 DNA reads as TGCAGCGTTGAAAGAGCAGGGACCAGGGGCTACACCTTC. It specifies CSVERAGTRGYTF.

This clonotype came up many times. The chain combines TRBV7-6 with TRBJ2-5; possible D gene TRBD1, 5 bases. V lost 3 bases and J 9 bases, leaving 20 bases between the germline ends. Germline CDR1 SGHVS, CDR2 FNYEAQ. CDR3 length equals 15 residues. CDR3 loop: CASSFETTTARAQYF. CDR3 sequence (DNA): TGTGCCAGCAGCTTCGAAACCACGACAGCCAGGGCCCAGTACTTC.

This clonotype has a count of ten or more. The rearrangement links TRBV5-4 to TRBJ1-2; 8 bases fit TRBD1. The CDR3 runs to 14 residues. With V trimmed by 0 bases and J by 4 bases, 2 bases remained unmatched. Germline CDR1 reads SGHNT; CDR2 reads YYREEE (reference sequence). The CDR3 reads CASSLGQGSYGYTF. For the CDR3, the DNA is TGTGCCAGCAGCTTGGGACAGGGGAGCTATGGCTACACCTTC.

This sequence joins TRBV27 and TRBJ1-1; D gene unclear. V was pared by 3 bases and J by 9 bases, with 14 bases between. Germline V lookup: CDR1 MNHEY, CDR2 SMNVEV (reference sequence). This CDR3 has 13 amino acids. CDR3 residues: CASSFSWGEKAFF. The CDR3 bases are TGTGCCAGCAGTTTTTCGTGGGGAGAAAAAGCTTTCTTT.

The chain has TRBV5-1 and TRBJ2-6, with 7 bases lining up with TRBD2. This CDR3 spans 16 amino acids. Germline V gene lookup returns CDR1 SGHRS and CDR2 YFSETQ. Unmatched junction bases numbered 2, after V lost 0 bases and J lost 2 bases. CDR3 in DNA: TGCGCCAGCAGCTTGGCCGGGGGGACTGGGGCCAACGTCCTGACTTTC. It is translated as CASSLAGGTGANVLTF.

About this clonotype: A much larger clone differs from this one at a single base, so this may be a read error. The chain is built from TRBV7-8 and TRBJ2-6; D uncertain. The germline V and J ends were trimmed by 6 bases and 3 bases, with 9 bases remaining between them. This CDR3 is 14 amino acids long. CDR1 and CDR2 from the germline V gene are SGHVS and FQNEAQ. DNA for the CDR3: TGTGCCAGCAGACTTTTTAGTGGGGCCAACGTCCTGACTTTC. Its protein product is CASRLFSGANVLTF.

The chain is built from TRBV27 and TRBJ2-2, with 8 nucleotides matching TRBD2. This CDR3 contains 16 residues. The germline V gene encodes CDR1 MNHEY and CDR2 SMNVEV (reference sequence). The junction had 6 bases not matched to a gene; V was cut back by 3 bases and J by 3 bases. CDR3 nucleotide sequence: TGTGCCAGCAGTTTCTGGGCGGGGGGCCACACCGGGGAGCTGTTTTTT. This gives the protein CASSFWAGGHTGELFF.

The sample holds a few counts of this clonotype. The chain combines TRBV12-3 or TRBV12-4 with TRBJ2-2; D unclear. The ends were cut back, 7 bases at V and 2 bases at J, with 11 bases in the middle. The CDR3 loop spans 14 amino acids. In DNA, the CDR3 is TGTGCCAGCACCTCGACTGCAAACACCGGGGAGCTGTTTTTT. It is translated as CASTSTANTGELFF.

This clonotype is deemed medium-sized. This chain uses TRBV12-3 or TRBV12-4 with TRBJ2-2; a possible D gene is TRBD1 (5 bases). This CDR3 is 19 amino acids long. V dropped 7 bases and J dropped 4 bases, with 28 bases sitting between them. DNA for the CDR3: TGTGCCAGCAAAATTTACAGGTTTCAAGGGGTGCTATTCACCGGGGAGCTGTTTTTT. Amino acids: CASKIYRFQGVLFTGELFF.

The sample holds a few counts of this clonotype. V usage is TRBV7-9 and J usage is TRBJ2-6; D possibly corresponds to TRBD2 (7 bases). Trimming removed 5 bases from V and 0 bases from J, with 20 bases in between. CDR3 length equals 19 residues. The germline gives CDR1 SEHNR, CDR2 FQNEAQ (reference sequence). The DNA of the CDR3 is TGTGCCAGCAGCCCACCTTTGGCGGGGGCCCGCTCTGGGGCCAACGTCCTGACTTTC. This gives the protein CASSPPLAGARSGANVLTF.

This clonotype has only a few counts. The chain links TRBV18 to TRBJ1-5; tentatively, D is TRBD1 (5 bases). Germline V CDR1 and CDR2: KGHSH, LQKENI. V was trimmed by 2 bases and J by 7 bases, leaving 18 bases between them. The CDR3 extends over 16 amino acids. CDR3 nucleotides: TGTGCCAGCTCACCAACGGTCAGGGTTTTACGGCAGCCCCAGCATTTT. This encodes CASSPTVRVLRQPQHF. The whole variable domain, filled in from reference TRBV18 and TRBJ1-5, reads NAGVMQNPRHLVRRRGQEARLRCSPMKGHSHVYWYRQLPEEGLKFMVYLQKENIIDESGMPKERFSAEFPKEGPSILRIQQVVRGDSAAYFCASSPTVRVLRQPQHFGDGTRLSIL.

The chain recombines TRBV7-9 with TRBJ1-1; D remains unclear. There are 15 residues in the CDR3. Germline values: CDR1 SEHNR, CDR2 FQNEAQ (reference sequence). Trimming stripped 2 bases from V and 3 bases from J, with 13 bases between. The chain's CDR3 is CASSLPDGPYTEAFF. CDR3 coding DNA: TGTGCCAGCAGCTTACCTGACGGTCCGTACACTGAAGCTTTCTTT.

The CDR3 region is CASSEAGTGAEQYF. The DNA of the CDR3 is TGTGCCAGCAGTGAAGCCGGGACAGGGGCCGAGCAGTACTTC. The chain recombines TRBV6-1 with TRBJ2-7; 10 nucleotides align to TRBD1. This CDR3 spans 14 amino acids. J was trimmed by 6 bases and V by 0 bases; bases with no gene match: 2. Germline assignment: CDR1 MNHNS and CDR2 SASEGT.

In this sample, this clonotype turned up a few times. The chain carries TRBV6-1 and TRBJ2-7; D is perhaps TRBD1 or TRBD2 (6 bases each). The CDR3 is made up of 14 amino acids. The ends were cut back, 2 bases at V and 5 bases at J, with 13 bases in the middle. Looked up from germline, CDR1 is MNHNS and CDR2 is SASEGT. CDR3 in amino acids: CASSERPGADEQYV. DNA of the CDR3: TGTGCCAGCAGTGAACGCCCGGGGGCGGACGAGCAGTACGTC.

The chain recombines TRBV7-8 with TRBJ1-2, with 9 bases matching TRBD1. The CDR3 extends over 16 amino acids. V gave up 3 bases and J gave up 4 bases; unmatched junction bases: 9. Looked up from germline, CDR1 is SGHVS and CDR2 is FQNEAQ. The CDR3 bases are TGTGCCAGCAGCTTGGGACTCGGGACAGGGTCCTATGGCTACACCTTC. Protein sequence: CASSLGLGTGSYGYTF.

The CDR3 DNA follows: TGTGCCAGCAGTGAAGCGGCAAGGGCCGACGAGCAGTACTTC. Translated, it gives CASSEAARADEQYF. The chain employs TRBV6-1 and TRBJ2-7; no definite D call. Trimming removed 0 bases from V and 5 bases from J, with 11 bases in between. Germline V CDR1 and CDR2: MNHNS, SASEGT. CDR3 size: 14 residues.

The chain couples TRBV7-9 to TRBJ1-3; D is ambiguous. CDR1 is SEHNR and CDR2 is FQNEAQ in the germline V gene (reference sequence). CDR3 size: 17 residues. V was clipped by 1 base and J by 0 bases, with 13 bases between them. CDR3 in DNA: TGTGCCAGCAGCTTAGAAGACACCGGGTACTCTGGAAACACCATATATTTT. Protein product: CASSLEDTGYSGNTIYF.

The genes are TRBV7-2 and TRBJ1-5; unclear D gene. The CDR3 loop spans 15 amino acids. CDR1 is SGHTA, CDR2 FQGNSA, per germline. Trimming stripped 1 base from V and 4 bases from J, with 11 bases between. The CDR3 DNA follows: TGTGCCAGCAGCTTAGGGGCACGGGAAAATCAGCCCCAGCATTTT. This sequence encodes CASSLGARENQPQHF.

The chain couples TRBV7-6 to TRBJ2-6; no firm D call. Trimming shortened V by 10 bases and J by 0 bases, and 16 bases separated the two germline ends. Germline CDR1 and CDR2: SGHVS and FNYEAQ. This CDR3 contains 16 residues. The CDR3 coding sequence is TGTGCCACCTCCGGGTCCCTATCCTCTGGGGCCAACGTCCTGACTTTC. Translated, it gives CATSGSLSSGANVLTF.